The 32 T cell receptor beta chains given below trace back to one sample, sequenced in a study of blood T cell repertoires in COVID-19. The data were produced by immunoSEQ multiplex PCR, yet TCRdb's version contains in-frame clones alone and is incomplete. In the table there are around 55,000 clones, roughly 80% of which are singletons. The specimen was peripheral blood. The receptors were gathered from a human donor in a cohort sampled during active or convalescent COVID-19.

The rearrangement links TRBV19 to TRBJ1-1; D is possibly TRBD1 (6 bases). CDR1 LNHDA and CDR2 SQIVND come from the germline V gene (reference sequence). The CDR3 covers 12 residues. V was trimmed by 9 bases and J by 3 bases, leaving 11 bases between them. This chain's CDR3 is CASQGLYTEAFF. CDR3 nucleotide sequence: TGTGCCAGCCAGGGGCTATACACTGAAGCTTTCTTT. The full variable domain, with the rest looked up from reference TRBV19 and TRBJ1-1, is DGGITQSPKYLFRKEGQNVTLSCEQNLNHDAMYWYRQDPGQGLRLIYYSQIVNDFQKGDIAEGYSVSREKKESFPLTVTSAQKNPTAFYLCASQGLYTEAFFGQGTRLTVV.

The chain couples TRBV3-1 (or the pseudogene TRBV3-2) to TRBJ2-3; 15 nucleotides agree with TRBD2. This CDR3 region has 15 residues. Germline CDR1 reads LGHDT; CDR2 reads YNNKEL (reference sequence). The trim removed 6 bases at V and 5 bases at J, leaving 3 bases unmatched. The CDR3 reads CASRGLAGGLDTQYF. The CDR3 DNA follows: TGTGCCAGCAGGGGACTAGCGGGGGGATTAGATACGCAGTATTTT.

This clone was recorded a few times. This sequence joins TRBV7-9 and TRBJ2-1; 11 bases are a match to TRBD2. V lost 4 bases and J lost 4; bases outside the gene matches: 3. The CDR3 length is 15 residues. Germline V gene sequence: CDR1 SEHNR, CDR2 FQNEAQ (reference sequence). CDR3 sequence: CASSSSGGQYNEQFF. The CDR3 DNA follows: TGTGCCAGCAGCTCTAGCGGGGGGCAATACAATGAGCAGTTCTTC.

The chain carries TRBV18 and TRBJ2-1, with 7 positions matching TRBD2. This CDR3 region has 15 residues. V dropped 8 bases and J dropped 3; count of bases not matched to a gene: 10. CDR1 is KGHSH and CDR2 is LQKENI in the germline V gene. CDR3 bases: TGTGCCAGCACCCTCGGGACGGGGGGCTACAATGAGCAGTTCTTC. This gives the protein CASTLGTGGYNEQFF.

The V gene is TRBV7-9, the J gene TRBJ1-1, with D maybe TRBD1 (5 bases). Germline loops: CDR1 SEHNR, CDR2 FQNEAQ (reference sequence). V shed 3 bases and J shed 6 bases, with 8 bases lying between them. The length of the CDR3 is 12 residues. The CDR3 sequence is CASSFGGPEAFF. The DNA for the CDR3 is TGTGCCAGCAGCTTCGGGGGTCCTGAAGCTTTCTTT.

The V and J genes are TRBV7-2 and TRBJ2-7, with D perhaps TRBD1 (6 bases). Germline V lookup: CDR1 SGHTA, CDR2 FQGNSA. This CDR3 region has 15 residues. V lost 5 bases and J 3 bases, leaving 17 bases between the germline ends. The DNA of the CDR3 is TGTGCCAGCAGCCCCCAAGGACAGAACCTCTACGAGCAGTACTTC. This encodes CASSPQGQNLYEQYF.

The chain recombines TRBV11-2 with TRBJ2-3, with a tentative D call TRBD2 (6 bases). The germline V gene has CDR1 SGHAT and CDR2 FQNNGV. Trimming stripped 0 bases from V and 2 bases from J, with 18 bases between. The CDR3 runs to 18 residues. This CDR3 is CASSLDLARGASTDTQYF. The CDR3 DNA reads TGTGCCAGCAGCTTAGATCTGGCCCGCGGGGCCTCCACAGATACGCAGTATTTT.

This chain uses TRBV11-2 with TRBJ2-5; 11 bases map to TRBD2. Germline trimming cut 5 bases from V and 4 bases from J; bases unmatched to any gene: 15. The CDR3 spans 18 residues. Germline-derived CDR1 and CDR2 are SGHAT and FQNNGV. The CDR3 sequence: CASSQKGISGGVLETQYF. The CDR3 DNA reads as TGTGCCAGCAGCCAAAAGGGTATTAGCGGGGGGGTGCTAGAGACCCAGTACTTC.

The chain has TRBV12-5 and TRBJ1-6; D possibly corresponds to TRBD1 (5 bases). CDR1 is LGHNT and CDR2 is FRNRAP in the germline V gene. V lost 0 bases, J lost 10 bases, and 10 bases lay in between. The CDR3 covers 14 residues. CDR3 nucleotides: TGTGCTAGTGGTTTGGTGGGGGGGAGGTCACCCCTCCACTTT. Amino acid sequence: CASGLVGGRSPLHF.

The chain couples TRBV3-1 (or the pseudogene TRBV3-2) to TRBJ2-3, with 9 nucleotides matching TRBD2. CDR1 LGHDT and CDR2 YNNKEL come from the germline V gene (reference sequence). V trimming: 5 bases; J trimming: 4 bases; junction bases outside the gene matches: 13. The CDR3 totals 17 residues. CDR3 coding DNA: TGTGCCAGCAGCTCGCAAACCGGGACTAGCTGGCCAGATACGCAGTATTTT. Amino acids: CASSSQTGTSWPDTQYF.

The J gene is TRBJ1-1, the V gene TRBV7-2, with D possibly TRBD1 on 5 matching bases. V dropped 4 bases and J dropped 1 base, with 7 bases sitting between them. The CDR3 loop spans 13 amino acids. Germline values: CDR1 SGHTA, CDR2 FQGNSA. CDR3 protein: CASSSQENTEAFF. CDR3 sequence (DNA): TGTGCCAGCAGCTCACAGGAGAACACTGAAGCTTTCTTT. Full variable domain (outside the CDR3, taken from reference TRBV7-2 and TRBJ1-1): GAGVSQSPSNKVTEKGKDVELRCDPISGHTALYWYRQSLGQGLEFLIYFQGNSAPDKSGLPSDRFSAERTGGSVSTLTIQRTQQEDSAVYLCASSSQENTEAFFGQGTRLTVV.

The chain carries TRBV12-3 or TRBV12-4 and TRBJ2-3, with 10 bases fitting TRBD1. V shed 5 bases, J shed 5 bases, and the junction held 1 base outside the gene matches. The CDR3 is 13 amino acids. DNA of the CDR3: TGTGCCAGCAGTGGGACAGGGGTAGATACGCAGTATTTT. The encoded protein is CASSGTGVDTQYF.

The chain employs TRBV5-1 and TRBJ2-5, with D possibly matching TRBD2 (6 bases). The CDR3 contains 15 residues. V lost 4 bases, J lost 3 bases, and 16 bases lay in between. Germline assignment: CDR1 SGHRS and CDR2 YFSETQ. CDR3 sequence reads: CASSPGGSTEETQYF. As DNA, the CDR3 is TGCGCCAGCAGCCCCGGAGGGAGTACAGAAGAGACCCAGTACTTC.

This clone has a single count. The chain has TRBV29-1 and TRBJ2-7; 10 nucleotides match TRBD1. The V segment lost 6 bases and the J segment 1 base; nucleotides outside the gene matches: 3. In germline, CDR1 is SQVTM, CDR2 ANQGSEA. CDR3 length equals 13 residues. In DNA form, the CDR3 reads TGCAGCGTGACAGGGGGCGCGTCCTACGAGCAGTACTTC. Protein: CSVTGGASYEQYF.

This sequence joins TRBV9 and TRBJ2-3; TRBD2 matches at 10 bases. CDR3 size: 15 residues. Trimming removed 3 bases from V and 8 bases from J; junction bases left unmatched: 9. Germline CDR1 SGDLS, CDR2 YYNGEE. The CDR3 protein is CASSEAGGAGGTQYF. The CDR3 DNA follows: TGTGCCAGCAGCGAAGCGGGGGGGGCGGGAGGTACGCAGTATTTT.

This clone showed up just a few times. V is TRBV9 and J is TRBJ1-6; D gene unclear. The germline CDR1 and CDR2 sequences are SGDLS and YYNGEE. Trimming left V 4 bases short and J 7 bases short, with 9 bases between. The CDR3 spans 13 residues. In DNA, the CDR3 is TGTGCCAGCAGCCCTCCGGGGAATTCACCCCTCCACTTT. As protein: CASSPPGNSPLHF.

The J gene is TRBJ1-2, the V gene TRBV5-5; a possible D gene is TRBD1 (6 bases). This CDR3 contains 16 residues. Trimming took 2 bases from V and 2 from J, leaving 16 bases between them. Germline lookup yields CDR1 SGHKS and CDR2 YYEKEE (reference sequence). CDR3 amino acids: CASSFTQGLQNYGYTF. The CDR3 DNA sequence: TGTGCCAGCAGCTTTACACAGGGCCTCCAAAACTATGGCTACACCTTC.

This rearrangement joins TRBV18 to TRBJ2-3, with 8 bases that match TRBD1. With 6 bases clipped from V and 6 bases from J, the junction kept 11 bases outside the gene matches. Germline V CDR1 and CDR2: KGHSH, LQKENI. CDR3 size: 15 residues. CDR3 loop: CASSSRTGSGDTQYF. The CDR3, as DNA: TGTGCCAGCTCGTCCCGGACAGGGAGCGGGGATACGCAGTATTTT.

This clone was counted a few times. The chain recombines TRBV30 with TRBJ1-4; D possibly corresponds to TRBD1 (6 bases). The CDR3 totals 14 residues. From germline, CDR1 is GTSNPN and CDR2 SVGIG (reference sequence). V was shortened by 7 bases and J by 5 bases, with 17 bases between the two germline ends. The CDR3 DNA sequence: TGTGCCTACAAAGAGGACAGCCTAAATGAAAAACTGTTTTTT. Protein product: CAYKEDSLNEKLFF.

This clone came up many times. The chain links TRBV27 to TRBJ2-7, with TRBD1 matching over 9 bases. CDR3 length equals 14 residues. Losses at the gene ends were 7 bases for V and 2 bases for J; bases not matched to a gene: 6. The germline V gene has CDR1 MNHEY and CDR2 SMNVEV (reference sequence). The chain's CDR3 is CASIGTGSTYEQYF. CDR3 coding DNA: TGTGCCAGCATCGGGACAGGGTCAACCTACGAGCAGTACTTC.

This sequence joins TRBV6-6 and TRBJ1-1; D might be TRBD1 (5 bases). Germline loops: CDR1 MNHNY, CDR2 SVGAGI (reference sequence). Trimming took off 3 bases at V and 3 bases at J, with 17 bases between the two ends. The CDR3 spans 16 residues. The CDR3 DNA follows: TGTGCCAGCAGTTATACGGCTCAATGGGGGGACACTGAAGCTTTCTTT. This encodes CASSYTAQWGDTEAFF.

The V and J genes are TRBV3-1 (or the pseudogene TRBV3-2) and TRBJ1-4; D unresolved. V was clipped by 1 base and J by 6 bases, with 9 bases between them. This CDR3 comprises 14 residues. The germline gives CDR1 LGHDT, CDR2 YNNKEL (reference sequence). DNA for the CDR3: TGTGCCAGCAGCCAAGTAGGCGGTGATGAAAAACTGTTTTTT. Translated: CASSQVGGDEKLFF.

The CDR3 DNA is TGTGCCTGGAGTGGCATGCAGGATAATTCACCCCTCCACTTT. Encoded protein: CAWSGMQDNSPLHF. The V and J genes are TRBV30 and TRBJ1-6; D unclear. There are 14 residues in the CDR3. The ends were cut back, 1 base at V and 5 bases at J, with 9 bases in the middle. Germline CDR1 is GTSNPN and CDR2 is SVGIG (reference sequence). The full variable domain, with the rest looked up from reference TRBV30 and TRBJ1-6, is SQTIHQWPATLVQPVGSPLSLECTVEGTSNPNLYWYRQAAGRGLQLLFYSVGIGQISSEVPQNLSASRPQDRQFILSSKKLLLSDSGFYLCAWSGMQDNSPLHFGNGTRLTVT.

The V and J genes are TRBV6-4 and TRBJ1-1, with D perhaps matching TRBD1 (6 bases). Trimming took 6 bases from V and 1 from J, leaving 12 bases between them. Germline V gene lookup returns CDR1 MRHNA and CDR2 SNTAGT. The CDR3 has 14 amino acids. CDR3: CASRDDRRNTEAFF. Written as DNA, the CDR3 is TGTGCCAGCAGAGACGACAGGAGGAACACTGAAGCTTTCTTT.

CDR3 amino acids: CASSPLPRDRANEKLFF. CDR3 coding DNA: TGTGCCAGCTCACCACTTCCCCGGGACAGGGCGAATGAAAAACTGTTTTTT. This chain joins TRBV18 and TRBJ1-4, with 9 bases identical to TRBD1. CDR3 length: 17 amino acids. J lost 5 bases, V lost 1 base, and 8 bases had no gene match. CDR1 is KGHSH and CDR2 is LQKENI in the germline V gene. Looking up the rest from reference TRBV18 and TRBJ1-4 gives the full variable domain: NAGVMQNPRHLVRRRGQEARLRCSPMKGHSHVYWYRQLPEEGLKFMVYLQKENIIDESGMPKERFSAEFPKEGPSILRIQQVVRGDSAAYFCASSPLPRDRANEKLFFGSGTQLSVL.

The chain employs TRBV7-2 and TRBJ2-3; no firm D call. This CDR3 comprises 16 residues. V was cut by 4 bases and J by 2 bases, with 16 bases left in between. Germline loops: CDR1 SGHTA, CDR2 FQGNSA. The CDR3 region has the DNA TGTGCCAGCAGCTCCCGACGGAGTACGGACACAGATACGCAGTATTTT. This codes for CASSSRRSTDTDTQYF.

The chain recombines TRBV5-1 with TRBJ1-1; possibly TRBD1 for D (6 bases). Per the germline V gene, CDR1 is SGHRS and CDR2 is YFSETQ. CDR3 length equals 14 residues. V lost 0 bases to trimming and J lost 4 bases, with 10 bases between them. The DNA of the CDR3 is TGCGCCAGCAGCTTGGCCCAGGGGCGCACTGAAGCTTTCTTT. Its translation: CASSLAQGRTEAFF.

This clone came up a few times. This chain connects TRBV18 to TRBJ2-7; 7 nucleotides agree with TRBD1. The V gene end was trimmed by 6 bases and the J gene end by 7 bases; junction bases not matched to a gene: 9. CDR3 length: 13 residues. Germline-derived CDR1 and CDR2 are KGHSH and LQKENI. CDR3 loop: CASSQTGTGEQYF. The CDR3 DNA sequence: TGTGCCAGCTCCCAGACAGGGACCGGGGAGCAGTACTTC. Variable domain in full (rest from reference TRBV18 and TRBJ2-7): NAGVMQNPRHLVRRRGQEARLRCSPMKGHSHVYWYRQLPEEGLKFMVYLQKENIIDESGMPKERFSAEFPKEGPSILRIQQVVRGDSAAYFCASSQTGTGEQYFGPGTRLTVT.

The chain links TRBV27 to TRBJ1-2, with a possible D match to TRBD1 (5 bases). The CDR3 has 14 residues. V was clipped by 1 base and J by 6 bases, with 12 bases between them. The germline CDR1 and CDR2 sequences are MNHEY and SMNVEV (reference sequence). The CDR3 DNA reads TGTGCCAGCAGTTTATATGGAGGGGACGATGGCTACACCTTC. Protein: CASSLYGGDDGYTF.

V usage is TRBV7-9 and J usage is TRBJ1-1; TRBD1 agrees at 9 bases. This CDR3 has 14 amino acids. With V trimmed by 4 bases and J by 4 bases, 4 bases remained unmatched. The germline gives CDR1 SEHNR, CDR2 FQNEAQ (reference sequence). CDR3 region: CASSSTGGGTEAFF. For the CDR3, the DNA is TGTGCCAGCAGCTCCACAGGGGGCGGCACTGAAGCTTTCTTT. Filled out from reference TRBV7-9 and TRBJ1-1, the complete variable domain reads DTGVSQNPRHKITKRGQNVTFRCDPISEHNRLYWYRQTLGQGPEFLTYFQNEAQLEKSRLLSDRFSAERPKGSFSTLEIQRTEQGDSAMYLCASSSTGGGTEAFFGQGTRLTVV.

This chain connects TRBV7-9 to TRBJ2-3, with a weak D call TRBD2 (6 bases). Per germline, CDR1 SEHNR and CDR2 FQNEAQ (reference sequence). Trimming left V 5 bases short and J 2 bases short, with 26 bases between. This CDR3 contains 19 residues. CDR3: CASSPLLRGPLIDTDTQYF. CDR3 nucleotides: TGTGCCAGCAGCCCGCTTCTGCGGGGTCCCCTCATAGACACAGATACGCAGTATTTT. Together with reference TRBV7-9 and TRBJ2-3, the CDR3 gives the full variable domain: DTGVSQNPRHKITKRGQNVTFRCDPISEHNRLYWYRQTLGQGPEFLTYFQNEAQLEKSRLLSDRFSAERPKGSFSTLEIQRTEQGDSAMYLCASSPLLRGPLIDTDTQYFGPGTRLTVL.

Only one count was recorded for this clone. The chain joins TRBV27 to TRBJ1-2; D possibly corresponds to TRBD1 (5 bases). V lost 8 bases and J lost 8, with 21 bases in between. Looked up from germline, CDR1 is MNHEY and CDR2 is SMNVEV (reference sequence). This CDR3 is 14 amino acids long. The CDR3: CASGAREGRPGYTF. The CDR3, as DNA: TGTGCCAGCGGCGCGCGGGAGGGGAGACCAGGCTACACCTTC.